The rows below give T cell receptor beta chains drawn from one sample of a study of cytomegalovirus exposure and HLA in healthy donors. TCRdb's table, derived via immunoSEQ multiplex PCR, lists solely in-frame clones and lacks some. The data contain around 100,000 clones, approximately 64% of them seen just once; the ten biggest clones take up around 5%. The sequenced sample consisted of PBMCs. Every receptor here comes from a human donor in good health. The CDR3 runs from the conserved cysteine through the conserved F or W. Fields, in order: D gene, clone size, V gene, J gene, CDR3 DNA, CDR3 protein. A D gene is named only where the DNA matches it firmly. A clone size is listed for some rows: how often the clone was seen (once, few, many), or a class if it is expanded.

>TRBD1|.|TRBV4-1|TRBJ2-2
TGCGCCAGCAGCCAAGATTACAGGGGAAGCGGGGAGCTGTTTTTT
CASSQDYRGSGELFF
>TRBD1|.|TRBV28|TRBJ2-5
TGTGCCAGCAGTTTCGGGACAGGGCAAGAGACCCAGTACTTC
CASSFGTGQETQYF
>.|few|TRBV7-2|TRBJ2-7
TGTGCCAGCAGTGAGGGGGGGGCCTCCTACGAGCAGTACTTC
CASSEGGASYEQYF
>.|few|TRBV30|TRBJ1-2
TGTGCCTGGAGTACCGGGAGGTCAGCTAACTATGGCTACACCTTC
CAWSTGRSANYGYTF
>TRBD1|.|TRBV5-5|TRBJ1-4
TGTGCCAGCAGCCCAGTAGAGGAGACAGGGGGAAGAAAACTGTTTTTT
CASSPVEETGGRKLFF
>.|.|TRBV30|TRBJ2-6
TGTGCCTCTAGGTCTGGGGCCAACGTCCTGACTTTC
CASRSGANVLTF
>TRBD2|.|TRBV19|TRBJ2-7
TGTGCCAGTAGTATTAGCGGGAGCGCGACCTACGAGCAGTACTTC
CASSISGSATYEQYF
>TRBD1|.|TRBV30|TRBJ2-7
TGTGCCTGGAGTGGGACAGGGGACTCCTACGAGCAGTACTTC
CAWSGTGDSYEQYF
>TRBD1|.|TRBV5-5|TRBJ2-7
TGTGCCAGCAGCTTAAGGGGGCCCTACGAGCAGTACTTC
CASSLRGPYEQYF
>TRBD1|few|TRBV27|TRBJ2-7
TGTGCCAGCAGTCCCACACCAGGGGGCTACGAGCAGTACTTC
CASSPTPGGYEQYF
>.|.|TRBV7-2|TRBJ2-5
TGTGCCAGCAGCTCTTCAGGGGAACAAGAGACCCAGTACTTC
CASSSSGEQETQYF
>.|few|TRBV7-9|TRBJ2-1
TGTGCCAGCAGTCTATCGGGAGATGAGCAGTTCTTC
CASSLSGDEQFF
>.|few|TRBV19|TRBJ1-1
TGTGCCAGTAGTATAGGGAGGGGTGCGGCTTTCTTT
CASSIGRGAAFF
>TRBD1|.|TRBV6-7|TRBJ1-3
TGTGCCAGCAGTTACTCGACTTGGGACAGTTTGAACACCATATATTTT
CASSYSTWDSLNTIYF
>TRBD1|few|TRBV7-9|TRBJ2-5
TGTGCCAGCAGCTTAGCAGGGACAGGAGGGGCCCAGTACTTC
CASSLAGTGGAQYF
>TRBD1|.|TRBV29-1|TRBJ2-2
TGCAGCGTTGTAGACAGGGCTGCCGGGGAGCTGTTTTTT
CSVVDRAAGELFF
>TRBD2|few|TRBV28|TRBJ2-1
TGTGCCAGCAGTTTGCGGCTAGCGGGAAATGAGCAGTTCTTC
CASSLRLAGNEQFF
>.|.|TRBV5-5|TRBJ1-4
TGTGCCAGCAGCTTGGGGGCGACATGGGAAAAACTGTTTTTT
CASSLGATWEKLFF